Below, 11 T cell receptor beta chains from the same sample are listed, as sequenced in a study of molecular identifiers for immune sequencing clone quantification. TCRdb redid the calling of the PCR reads with MiXCR, one entry per CDR3 protein. The sample contains around 480,000 distinct CDR3 sequences, around 23% of which appear only once. The sequenced sample was naive CD8+ T cells from blood, with Jurkat cell RNA spiked in. Specified subset: FACS-sorted CD8+CD4-CCR7+CD45RA+ naive T cells. Every receptor here comes from a human donor in good health. Some libraries in this study had Jurkat cell RNA spiked in.

On this clonotype itself: This may be a read error, as it is one base from a much larger clone. This chain uses TRBV12-3 or TRBV12-4 with TRBJ2-3; 8 bases line up with TRBD1. This CDR3 is 16 amino acids long. CDR3 sequence: CSSSPGQGLVPDTQYF. CDR3 sequence (DNA): TGTTCCAGCAGCCCCGGACAGGGTTTGGTTCCAGATACGCAGTATTTT.

This clonotype appeared many times. V gene TRBV28 combines with J gene TRBJ2-3; 11 bases map to TRBD2. V was clipped by 5 bases and J by 6 bases; unmatched bases: 10. The V gene's germline CDR1 is MDHEN and CDR2 SYDVKM. The CDR3 runs to 16 residues. For the CDR3, the DNA is TGTGCCAGCAGTACCCCACTAGCGGGAGTGTTGGATACGCAGTATTTT. It is translated as CASSTPLAGVLDTQYF.

Worth noting for this clonotype: The final CDR3 position lacks the conserved phenylalanine or tryptophan, pointing to a likely read error. The chain uses TRBV19 and TRBJ1-5, with a tentative D call TRBD1 (5 bases). Germline CDR1 and CDR2: LNHDA and SQIVND (reference sequence). Trimming shortened V by 5 bases and J by 0 bases, and 17 bases separated the two germline ends. This CDR3 comprises 17 residues. The CDR3 region is CASSGAPGIDSNQPQHS. The CDR3 DNA reads TGTGCCAGTAGTGGCGCCCCAGGGATCGATAGCAATCAGCCCCAGCATTCT.

This clonotype was counted many times. The chain joins TRBV29-1 to TRBJ2-2; either TRBD1 or TRBD2 may fit D (6 bases each). V gave up 3 bases and J gave up 6 bases, with 17 bases separating them. The CDR3 totals 15 residues. Germline-derived CDR1 and CDR2 are SQVTM and ANQGSEA. The CDR3 loop is CSVEGWSGEAGELFF. CDR3 DNA: TGCAGCGTTGAGGGGTGGTCAGGGGAGGCCGGGGAGCTGTTTTTT.

This clonotype has a handful of counts. This chain uses TRBV29-1 with TRBJ2-7; 8 nucleotides match TRBD1. The CDR3 runs 12 residues. Losses at the gene ends were 7 bases for V and 4 bases for J; bases not matched to a gene: 6. Looked up from germline, CDR1 is SQVTM and CDR2 is ANQGSEA. Here the CDR3 reads CSGGTGPYEQYF. CDR3 sequence (DNA): TGCAGCGGCGGGACAGGCCCATACGAGCAGTACTTC.

This clonotype was seen many times. An end of the junction does not agree with germline; a read error may underlie this. This chain joins TRBV4-3 and TRBJ2-7; TRBD2 matches 10 bases. Germline V gives CDR1 LGHNA, CDR2 YSLEER. The CDR3 consists of 14 residues. The CDR3 coding sequence is TGTGCCAGCAGCCAAGCGGGGGGGTCCTACGAGCAGTACTTC. The encoded protein is CASSQAGGSYEQYF.

This clonotype was seen many times. The chain carries TRBV20-1 and TRBJ1-1; D gene uncertain. This CDR3 comprises 11 residues. Germline V gives CDR1 DFQATT, CDR2 SNEGSKA (reference sequence). Deletions cut 6 bases from V and 5 bases from J, with 10 bases between. The CDR3 protein is CSAWGGTEAFF. The CDR3 nucleotides read TGCAGTGCATGGGGAGGTACTGAAGCTTTCTTT.

This clonotype was seen at least ten times. The chain recombines TRBV5-6 with TRBJ2-2; D gene ambiguous. CDR1 SGHDT and CDR2 YYEEEE come from the germline V gene. The CDR3 contains 14 residues. Trimming cost V 0 bases and J 6 bases, with 9 bases left between them. CDR3 sequence (DNA): TGTGCCAGCAGCTTGGCGTATGGAGCCGGGGAGCTGTTTTTT. Protein sequence: CASSLAYGAGELFF.

A remark on this clonotype: A clone one base away is much larger, so this may be a read error. The chain employs TRBV5-4 and TRBJ2-1; the D is unclear. The CDR3 totals 15 residues. The germline V gene has CDR1 SGHNT and CDR2 YYREEE (reference sequence). The CDR3 protein is CASSLTNGPPQEQFF. In DNA, the CDR3 is TGCGCCAGCAGCTTGACCAACGGGCCCCCCCAAGAGCAGTTCTTC.

A few counts support this clonotype. The chain recombines TRBV30 with TRBJ1-1; the D is unclear. The CDR3 loop spans 16 amino acids. V was pared by 2 bases and J by 0 bases, with 16 bases between. CDR1 and CDR2 from the germline V gene are GTSNPN and SVGIG (reference sequence). The CDR3 DNA follows: TGTGCCTGGAGTTTACGGGTCGAGACTATGAACACTGAAGCTTTCTTT. Translation gives CAWSLRVETMNTEAFF.

This clonotype was seen ten or more times. V and J are TRBV13 and TRBJ2-5, with 7 bases lining up with TRBD2. Germline CDR1 and CDR2: PRHDT and FYEKMQ (reference sequence). The V gene end was trimmed by 0 bases and the J gene end by 1 base; junction bases not matched to a gene: 8. The CDR3 runs 17 residues. The CDR3 loop is CASSLGLAVQPQETQYF. CDR3 nucleotide sequence: TGTGCCAGCAGCTTAGGGCTAGCGGTCCAACCCCAAGAGACCCAGTACTTC.